The 9 T cell receptor beta chains below all came from one sample that was sequenced in a study of T cells after yellow fever vaccination. Each CDR3 protein gets one entry after TCRdb re-called the 5' RACE reads with MiXCR. The sample lists about 400,000 distinct CDR3 sequences; 6.2% were seen once. The sample consisted of PBMCs, taken 5 days after the yellow fever booster vaccination. The receptor set was obtained from a man between 25 and 39 years old who received the YFV17D yellow fever vaccine.

The table lists this clonotype with many counts. The chain couples TRBV7-2 to TRBJ2-7, with 7 nucleotides matching TRBD1. Trimming cost V 1 base and J 6 bases; bases outside gene matches: 6. This CDR3 is 14 amino acids long. The germline V gene has CDR1 SGHTA and CDR2 FQGNSA. The CDR3: CASSLDRGLLEQYF. The CDR3 coding sequence is TGTGCCAGCAGCTTAGACAGGGGTTTGCTCGAGCAGTACTTC. Looking up the rest from reference TRBV7-2 and TRBJ2-7 gives the full variable domain: GAGVSQSPSNKVTEKGKDVELRCDPISGHTALYWYRQSLGQGLEFLIYFQGNSAPDKSGLPSDRFSAERTGGSVSTLTIQRTQQEDSAVYLCASSLDRGLLEQYFGPGTRLTVT.

V gene TRBV5-5 combines with J gene TRBJ2-5, with D possibly matching TRBD1 (5 bases). Germline CDR1 SGHKS, CDR2 YYEKEE (reference sequence). The CDR3 covers 17 residues. V was trimmed by 5 bases and J by 1 base, leaving 21 bases between them. CDR3 nucleotide sequence: TGTGCCAGCAGAAATACAGGTCGCGGAGAAATCCAAGAGACCCAGTACTTC. Amino acids: CASRNTGRGEIQETQYF.

This rearrangement joins TRBV5-4 to TRBJ2-3; TRBD2 agrees at 9 bases. The J segment lost 2 bases and the V segment lost 4 bases, leaving 5 bases of the junction unmatched. Germline V gives CDR1 SGHNT, CDR2 YYREEE (reference sequence). CDR3 length: 15 residues. CDR3 sequence reads: CASSLTSGHTDTQYF. CDR3 bases: TGTGCCAGCAGCCTGACTAGCGGCCACACAGATACGCAGTATTTT.

This clonotype turned up a few times. The chain has TRBV7-8 and TRBJ2-1; 8 bases match TRBD1. V shed 6 bases, J shed 0 bases, and the junction held 7 bases outside the gene matches. The CDR3 contains 16 residues. In germline, CDR1 is SGHVS, CDR2 FQNEAQ. CDR3 DNA: TGTGCCAGCAGTGGTCGACAGGGGAGCTCCTACAATGAGCAGTTCTTC. This encodes CASSGRQGSSYNEQFF.

Concerning this clonotype itself: This may be a read error, as it is one base from a much larger clone. The genes are TRBV5-6 and TRBJ2-1; D unresolved. Per the germline V gene, CDR1 is SGHDT and CDR2 is YYEEEE. There are 12 residues in the CDR3. In nucleotides, the CDR3 is TGTGCCAGCAGCCCCATTTACAATGAGCTGTTCTTC. Translated: CASSPIYNELFF.

This clonotype appeared many times. The rearrangement links TRBV6-1 to TRBJ2-5, with a weak D call TRBD1 (5 bases). Per germline, CDR1 MNHNS and CDR2 SASEGT. This CDR3 is built from 13 residues. V lost 6 bases to trimming and J lost 5 bases, with 13 bases between them. The CDR3 DNA is TGTGCCAGCAGCCAGGGTCTGGGTGAGACCCAGTACTTC. It translates to CASSQGLGETQYF.

J is TRBJ2-6 and V is TRBV12-3 or TRBV12-4; perhaps D is TRBD1 or TRBD2 (5 bases each). The V end was cut by 8 bases, the J end by 4 bases, with 12 bases between. The CDR3 contains 14 residues. The CDR3 DNA is TGTGCCAGCTGGACGGGGCCCGGGGCCAACGTCCTGACTTTC. This encodes CASWTGPGANVLTF.

This clonotype was detected only a few times. This chain links TRBV4-3 with TRBJ2-5, with a tentative D call TRBD2 (7 bases). The CDR3 has 14 residues. Trimming removed 8 bases at V and 3 bases at J, with 16 bases between. Germline V CDR1 and CDR2: LGHNA, YSLEER. The CDR3 DNA sequence: TGCGCCAGCGGGAGAGGGGGGAGGGAAGAGACCCAGTACTTC. Its protein is CASGRGGREETQYF.

This chain links TRBV20-1 with TRBJ2-3; D is perhaps TRBD1 (5 bases). V lost 8 bases and J lost 0, with 12 bases in between. Germline V lookup: CDR1 DFQATT, CDR2 SNEGSKA (reference sequence). The length of the CDR3 is 13 residues. For the CDR3, the DNA is TGCAGTCGAGGACATCCTAGCACAGATACGCAGTATTTT. The encoded protein is CSRGHPSTDTQYF.